Following are 8 T cell receptor beta chains from one sample sequenced in a study of blood T cell repertoires in COVID-19. TCRdb keeps only in-frame clones here, not all; method: immunoSEQ multiplex PCR. The data show approximately 200,000 clones, about 84% seen once. What was sequenced was PBMCs or T cells enriched from blood (not recorded which). All receptors come from a man aged 55 to 70 who had recovered from COVID-19.

The chain couples TRBV5-4 to TRBJ1-1, with a tentative D call TRBD1 (5 bases). Germline V gene sequence: CDR1 SGHNT, CDR2 YYREEE (reference sequence). V lost 1 base, J lost 10 bases, and 20 bases lay in between. The CDR3 contains 15 residues. The chain's CDR3 is CASSLQGLATSGAFF. As DNA, the CDR3 is TGTGCCAGCAGCTTGCAGGGATTGGCGACCTCGGGAGCTTTCTTT.

V and J are TRBV28 and TRBJ2-7; D is perhaps TRBD2 (6 bases). This CDR3 has 14 residues. Germline V gene sequence: CDR1 MDHEN, CDR2 SYDVKM. V dropped 6 bases and J dropped 3 bases, with 15 bases sitting between them. CDR3 sequence reads: CASSRRGGVYEQYF. The CDR3 DNA reads as TGTGCCAGCAGCCGCAGAGGCGGGGTCTACGAGCAGTACTTC.

The count of this clone is one. The chain uses TRBV5-1 and TRBJ2-1, with 10 bases that match TRBD2. In germline, CDR1 is SGHRS, CDR2 YFSETQ. The CDR3 runs to 13 residues. V dropped 4 bases and J dropped 7; count of bases not matched to a gene: 2. CDR3 sequence (DNA): TGCGCCAGCAGCATACTAGCGGGGAATGAGCAGTTCTTC. Its protein is CASSILAGNEQFF.

This clone turned up a few times. This chain joins TRBV7-2 and TRBJ2-5, with D perhaps matching TRBD2 (6 bases). The CDR3 is 14 amino acids. Looked up from germline, CDR1 is SGHTA and CDR2 is FQGNSA. Trimming shortened V by 7 bases and J by 7 bases, and 19 bases separated the two germline ends. The CDR3 region is CASTVGRGLGTQYF. The DNA for the CDR3 is TGTGCCAGCACTGTAGGACGGGGGTTAGGGACCCAGTACTTC.

The J gene is TRBJ1-1, the V gene TRBV5-6; TRBD1 agrees at 7 bases. Germline CDR1 SGHDT, CDR2 YYEEEE. The CDR3 spans 13 residues. Trimming at V came to 3 bases and at J to 1 base, leaving 0 bases not matched to a gene. CDR3 DNA: TGTGCCAGCAGCTGGGACAGGAACACTGAAGCTTTCTTT. Translating it yields CASSWDRNTEAFF.

This sequence joins TRBV18 and TRBJ2-2; D unclear. This CDR3 comprises 16 residues. V lost 1 base to trimming and J lost 0 bases, with 9 bases between them. Germline-derived CDR1 and CDR2 are KGHSH and LQKENI. The CDR3 sequence: CASSPLWPSNTGELFF. The CDR3 DNA sequence: TGTGCCAGCTCACCACTTTGGCCGTCGAACACCGGGGAGCTGTTTTTT.

A word on this clone: Other nucleotide sequences from this sample produce the same CDR3. V is TRBV18 and J is TRBJ2-7; 7 bases fit TRBD1. The CDR3 contains 14 residues. The ends lost 0 bases at V and 1 base at J; junction bases unmatched: 0. The germline V gene has CDR1 KGHSH and CDR2 LQKENI. CDR3 residues: CASSPPDRSYEQYF. The CDR3 bases are TGTGCCAGCTCACCACCGGACAGGTCCTACGAGCAGTACTTC.

The J gene is TRBJ1-5, the V gene TRBV7-8; tentative D call: TRBD1 (5 bases). This CDR3 contains 14 residues. The germline V gene has CDR1 SGHVS and CDR2 FQNEAQ. V gave up 6 bases and J gave up 3 bases, with 12 bases separating them. The CDR3 region is CASSTGLNNQPQHF. The DNA of the CDR3 is TGTGCCAGCAGTACGGGACTGAACAATCAGCCCCAGCATTTT.